This is a list of T cell receptor beta chains from one sample in a study of cytomegalovirus exposure and HLA in healthy donors. TCRdb's copy holds only in-frame clones and misses some; the assay was immunoSEQ multiplex PCR. The sample yields 180,000 or so clones, 75% to 90% seen once. Sequencing used PBMCs. The receptors come from a girl aged 5 to 17 in good health and CMV-seropositive. Each CDR3 is given without its conserved first and last residue. Each record gives: V gene, clone size, CDR3 protein. Clone size is shown for a subset of rows, as once, few, many or a class of expanded clone.

v_call: TRBV19; clone_size: -; cdr3_aa: ASSSDRDYGYT
v_call: TRBV2; clone_size: -; cdr3_aa: ASSEQGAHTEAF
v_call: TRBV27; clone_size: -; cdr3_aa: ASQNPGSHEQY
v_call: TRBV4-2; clone_size: few; cdr3_aa: ASSQDMGANYGYT
v_call: TRBV7-9; clone_size: -; cdr3_aa: ASSIIRLAGGVYEQY
v_call: TRBV5-6; clone_size: -; cdr3_aa: ASSLTSAVPRETQY
v_call: TRBV27; clone_size: -; cdr3_aa: ASMSWADNQPQH
v_call: TRBV7-9; clone_size: -; cdr3_aa: ASSLWKGQIGSGANVLT
v_call: TRBV19; clone_size: -; cdr3_aa: ASSYSNQPQH
v_call: TRBV6-5; clone_size: -; cdr3_aa: ASSYFPGGIYEQY
v_call: TRBV7-3; clone_size: -; cdr3_aa: ASSLGTSWANEQF
v_call: TRBV10-3; clone_size: -; cdr3_aa: AISPEGNQPQH
v_call: TRBV30; clone_size: -; cdr3_aa: AWSKNKGVATNEKLF
v_call: TRBV4-1; clone_size: -; cdr3_aa: ASSQGPGSTDTQY
v_call: TRBV27; clone_size: -; cdr3_aa: ASSIASGRYEQY
v_call: TRBV11-2; clone_size: -; cdr3_aa: ASSLRQGGNTIY
v_call: TRBV18; clone_size: -; cdr3_aa: ASSPPVGRNIQY
v_call: TRBV29-1; clone_size: -; cdr3_aa: SARPGFLETQY
v_call: TRBV10-3; clone_size: -; cdr3_aa: AISESGGRAETYNEQF
v_call: TRBV27; clone_size: -; cdr3_aa: ASSSEGTPNTEAF
v_call: TRBV5-4; clone_size: -; cdr3_aa: ASSSFSGYEQY
v_call: TRBV6-6; clone_size: few; cdr3_aa: ASTPQGADTQY
v_call: TRBV4-1; clone_size: -; cdr3_aa: ASSQAGTGSYEQY
v_call: TRBV30; clone_size: -; cdr3_aa: AWTTGLAATNEQF
v_call: TRBV30; clone_size: -; cdr3_aa: AWTPLGSGYGYT
v_call: TRBV6-1; clone_size: -; cdr3_aa: ASTPQTSYEQY
v_call: TRBV10-3; clone_size: -; cdr3_aa: AITSDSFYEQY
v_call: TRBV27; clone_size: -; cdr3_aa: ASSFRDNSPLH
v_call: TRBV7-9; clone_size: -; cdr3_aa: ASSPRTGNTEAF
v_call: TRBV19; clone_size: -; cdr3_aa: ASSRRTSGTGELF
v_call: TRBV12-5; clone_size: once; cdr3_aa: ASGLSGSQDTQY
v_call: TRBV7-6; clone_size: -; cdr3_aa: ASSLDRAGEQY
v_call: TRBV7-2; clone_size: -; cdr3_aa: ASSFRSSGAYNEQF
v_call: TRBV5-1; clone_size: -; cdr3_aa: ASSLAAGGGEKLF
v_call: TRBV9; clone_size: -; cdr3_aa: ASSVEPGSYNEQF
v_call: TRBV30; clone_size: -; cdr3_aa: AWSVRGRLSNQPQH
v_call: TRBV5-5; clone_size: -; cdr3_aa: ASSLSYEQF
v_call: TRBV6-6; clone_size: -; cdr3_aa: ASKVGTGPLKY
v_call: TRBV29-1; clone_size: -; cdr3_aa: SVRTVEETQY
v_call: TRBV6-5; clone_size: once; cdr3_aa: ASSAPQGDTEAF
v_call: TRBV6-4; clone_size: -; cdr3_aa: ASSVDRDTEAF
v_call: TRBV5-1; clone_size: -; cdr3_aa: ASSLRLAGAIGELF
v_call: TRBV27; clone_size: -; cdr3_aa: ASSLKLAGAREQY
v_call: TRBV10-1; clone_size: -; cdr3_aa: ASSDSGTGSYEQY
v_call: TRBV7-8; clone_size: -; cdr3_aa: ASSTNRVVPPAGTEAF
v_call: TRBV7-9; clone_size: once; cdr3_aa: ASSLPGQGEKLF
v_call: TRBV4-1; clone_size: few; cdr3_aa: ASSQPTDMNTEAF
v_call: TRBV11-2; clone_size: few; cdr3_aa: ASSLGPNTGELF
v_call: TRBV4-2; clone_size: -; cdr3_aa: ASSQAFQEETQY
v_call: TRBV5-6; clone_size: -; cdr3_aa: ASSVGQNYEQY
v_call: TRBV6-1; clone_size: -; cdr3_aa: ASNSRGAPYGYT
v_call: TRBV14; clone_size: -; cdr3_aa: ASSFLSGKSTDTQY
v_call: TRBV7-9; clone_size: few; cdr3_aa: ASSSEY
v_call: TRBV4-3; clone_size: -; cdr3_aa: ASSQGLAVAEQY
v_call: TRBV21-1; clone_size: -; cdr3_aa: ASIPPRGNYGYT
v_call: TRBV5-1; clone_size: -; cdr3_aa: ASSLGGTNTGELF
v_call: TRBV5-1; clone_size: few; cdr3_aa: ARSRGGTYTGELF
v_call: TRBV30; clone_size: -; cdr3_aa: AWSAMGAARNIQY
v_call: TRBV7-9; clone_size: -; cdr3_aa: ASSLATSGKGETQY
v_call: TRBV4-1; clone_size: -; cdr3_aa: ASSQVNFLGQNTDTQY